These 28 T cell receptor beta chains originate from one sample sequenced in a study of shared clonotypes between healthy human individuals. Assay: immunoSEQ multiplex PCR; the TCRdb copy retains only in-frame clones and omits some. The data contain under 1 million clones, about 97% of them singletons. Naive CD8 cells lacked CD45RO and underwent positive selection for CCR7, leaving out terminally differentiated effector memory CD45RA+ cells. The sample consisted of naive CD8+ T cells sorted from blood. The receptor set was obtained from a man under 40 in good health.

The chain couples TRBV9 to TRBJ2-2; TRBD1 agrees at 8 bases. V gave up 3 bases and J gave up 0 bases; unmatched junction bases: 4. This CDR3 is 16 amino acids long. Germline lookup yields CDR1 SGDLS and CDR2 YYNGEE. CDR3 bases: TGTGCCAGCAGCGACGAACAGGGGGCGAACACCGGGGAGCTGTTTTTT. Translated, it gives CASSDEQGANTGELFF.

The CDR3 loop is CASSISGTGSYNEQFF. In DNA form, the CDR3 reads TGTGCCAGCAGCATCTCCGGGACAGGGTCCTACAATGAGCAGTTCTTC. This chain joins TRBV5-4 and TRBJ2-1; 9 bases align to TRBD1. V gave up 4 bases and J gave up 1 base; unmatched junction bases: 6. Germline CDR1 reads SGHNT; CDR2 reads YYREEE (reference sequence). CDR3 length: 16 amino acids.

This chain connects TRBV15 to TRBJ2-5; perhaps TRBD2 as D (9 bases). The germline CDR1 and CDR2 sequences are LNHNV and YYDKDF (reference sequence). Trimming left V 1 base short and J 5 bases short, with 32 bases between. The CDR3 covers 21 residues. The CDR3 nucleotides are TGTGCCACCAGCAGAGTCGCGGACAGGGTACTAGCGGGCGAAAGTATGGAGACCCAGTACTTC. Translation gives CATSRVADRVLAGESMETQYF.

This chain connects TRBV2 to TRBJ2-7, with 9 bases lining up with TRBD2. The CDR3 spans 15 residues. CDR1 SNHLY and CDR2 FYNNEI come from the germline V gene. Germline trimming cut 3 bases from V and 4 bases from J; bases unmatched to any gene: 7. The CDR3 DNA is TGTGCCAGCAGTGAGTTTAGCGGGAGTCAGTACGAGCAGTACTTC. It is translated as CASSEFSGSQYEQYF.

V and J are TRBV28 and TRBJ2-6; 9 bases align to TRBD1. CDR1 MDHEN and CDR2 SYDVKM come from the germline V gene. Trimming at V came to 4 bases and at J to 4 bases, leaving 14 bases not matched to a gene. There are 19 residues in the CDR3. The CDR3 region has the DNA TGTGCCAGCAGTTCCTTTTGGGACAGGGAACTTTCCGGGGCCAACGTCCTGACTTTC. Translated: CASSSFWDRELSGANVLTF.

For this clone: Different DNA sequences within this sample yield the same CDR3. This sequence joins TRBV27 and TRBJ2-2; D gene unclear. The CDR3 totals 14 residues. Germline V gene lookup returns CDR1 MNHEY and CDR2 SMNVEV (reference sequence). The ends were cut back, 3 bases at V and 0 bases at J, with 5 bases in the middle. CDR3 residues: CASSFGPNTGELFF. For the CDR3, the DNA is TGTGCCAGCAGTTTCGGTCCGAACACCGGGGAGCTGTTTTTT.

The chain employs TRBV6-1 and TRBJ1-5; D unclear. V was shortened by 4 bases and J by 4 bases, with 20 bases between the two germline ends. The CDR3 length is 17 residues. The V gene's germline CDR1 is MNHNS and CDR2 SASEGT. CDR3: CASSGALGNAGNQPQHF. In DNA form, the CDR3 reads TGTGCCAGCAGTGGGGCCTTGGGGAACGCGGGGAATCAGCCCCAGCATTTT.

The chain links TRBV7-3 to TRBJ2-7; 7 nucleotides line up with TRBD2. V trimming: 2 bases; J trimming: 4 bases; junction bases outside the gene matches: 8. Germline lookup yields CDR1 SGHTA and CDR2 FQGTGA. The CDR3 sequence is 15 residues long. CDR3 nucleotides: TGTGCCAGCAGCTTAGGTGGGGAGGGTTTATACGAGCAGTACTTC. This gives the protein CASSLGGEGLYEQYF.

In regard to this clone: Distinct nucleotide sequences in the sample also encode this CDR3. J is TRBJ2-1 and V is TRBV27; 14 positions agree with TRBD2. The length of the CDR3 is 14 residues. The germline CDR1 and CDR2 sequences are MNHEY and SMNVEV (reference sequence). Trimming removed 8 bases from V and 5 bases from J; junction bases left unmatched: 2. The CDR3, as DNA: TGTGCCAGCCGGACTAGCGGGAGGAACAATGAGCAGTTCTTC. Translated, it gives CASRTSGRNNEQFF.

The chain combines TRBV5-5 with TRBJ1-4; D possibly corresponds to TRBD1 (6 bases). The germline CDR1 and CDR2 sequences are SGHKS and YYEKEE (reference sequence). Deletions cut 4 bases from V and 5 bases from J, with 12 bases between. The CDR3 runs 14 residues. The CDR3 coding sequence is TGTGCCAGCAGCCTGTGGACAGAAAATGAAAAACTGTTTTTT. Encoded protein: CASSLWTENEKLFF.

V gene TRBV4-1 combines with J gene TRBJ2-7, with a weak D call TRBD1 (5 bases). This CDR3 is 15 amino acids long. Per the germline V gene, CDR1 is MGHRA and CDR2 is YSYEKL. With 2 bases removed from V and 2 bases from J, the gap between germline ends came to 13 bases. Here the CDR3 reads CASSQTDSFAYEQYF. CDR3 coding DNA: TGCGCCAGCAGCCAAACAGACAGTTTTGCCTACGAGCAGTACTTC.

CDR3 in amino acids: CASSFGTGVFGEQYF. The CDR3 nucleotides are TGTGCCAGCAGTTTCGGGACAGGGGTGTTCGGCGAGCAGTACTTC. The chain is built from TRBV28 and TRBJ2-7, with 10 bases that match TRBD1. The germline gives CDR1 MDHEN, CDR2 SYDVKM. The trim removed 3 bases at V and 6 bases at J, leaving 8 bases unmatched. This CDR3 has 15 amino acids.

The chain links TRBV27 to TRBJ1-2; TRBD1 matches at 7 bases. The CDR3 contains 15 residues. CDR1 MNHEY and CDR2 SMNVEV come from the germline V gene (reference sequence). The ends lost 5 bases at V and 8 bases at J; junction bases unmatched: 14. In DNA, the CDR3 is TGTGCCAGCAGTCTCCGACAGGGAGGGCGATGGGGCTACACCTTC. Amino acids: CASSLRQGGRWGYTF.

The chain links TRBV9 to TRBJ2-7; D tentatively fits TRBD1 or TRBD2 (5 bases each). The germline V gene encodes CDR1 SGDLS and CDR2 YYNGEE. The length of the CDR3 is 15 residues. V lost 4 bases, J lost 2 bases, and 16 bases lay in between. In DNA, the CDR3 is TGTGCCAGCAGCTATAGTCCGGGACCCACCTACGAGCAGTACTTC. Its protein is CASSYSPGPTYEQYF. The full variable domain, rest sourced from reference TRBV9 and TRBJ2-7, is DSGVTQTPKHLITATGQRVTLRCSPRSGDLSVYWYQQSLDQGLQFLIQYYNGEERAKGNILERFSAQQFPDLHSELNLSSLELGDSALYFCASSYSPGPTYEQYFGPGTRLTVT.

This clone came up once. V usage is TRBV4-1 and J usage is TRBJ1-2; 7 bases align to TRBD1. This CDR3 has 15 amino acids. Germline V lookup: CDR1 MGHRA, CDR2 YSYEKL. V was clipped by 4 bases and J by 5 bases; unmatched bases: 10. The CDR3: CASSPRDSGGYGYTF. The DNA of the CDR3 is TGCGCCAGCAGCCCCCGGGACAGTGGCGGGTATGGCTACACCTTC.

The rearrangement links TRBV15 to TRBJ2-1, with D possibly matching TRBD2 (6 bases). Germline CDR1 LNHNV, CDR2 YYDKDF (reference sequence). The length of the CDR3 is 16 residues. V lost 4 bases and J lost 1, with 14 bases in between. The CDR3 loop is CATSITGVRSYNEQFF. The CDR3 region has the DNA TGTGCCACCAGCATAACGGGAGTGCGTTCCTACAATGAGCAGTTCTTC.

As concerns this clone: Other nucleotide sequences in the sample specify the same CDR3. The J gene is TRBJ2-5, the V gene TRBV13; D not certain. Trimming cost V 0 bases and J 5 bases, with 7 bases left between them. This CDR3 region has 13 residues. From germline, CDR1 is PRHDT and CDR2 FYEKMQ (reference sequence). The DNA for the CDR3 is TGTGCCAGCAGCTTAGGGGGTGGGGAGACCCAGTACTTC. Residues: CASSLGGGETQYF.

The chain links TRBV7-9 to TRBJ2-3; D may correspond to TRBD1 or TRBD2 (5 bases each). V lost 3 bases to trimming and J lost 0 bases, with 16 bases between them. The CDR3 has 17 residues. CDR1 is SEHNR and CDR2 is FQNEAQ in the germline V gene (reference sequence). CDR3 protein: CASSLRSGTPSTDTQYF. CDR3 nucleotides: TGTGCCAGCAGCTTGAGATCGGGGACCCCCAGCACAGATACGCAGTATTTT.

The rearrangement links TRBV5-1 to TRBJ2-1; 7 bases match TRBD2. V was pared by 5 bases and J by 4 bases, with 18 bases of the junction left unmatched. This CDR3 has 18 amino acids. Germline V CDR1 and CDR2: SGHRS, YFSETQ. This CDR3 is CASSPPVVGKRDYNEQFF. The DNA of the CDR3 is TGCGCCAGCAGTCCCCCTGTCGTGGGAAAGCGGGATTACAATGAGCAGTTCTTC.

Remarks on this clone: The same CDR3 can be traced to other DNA sequences in this sample. The chain is built from TRBV7-9 and TRBJ2-1; possible D gene TRBD2, 5 bases. The CDR3 runs to 14 residues. Germline V gene data show CDR1 as SEHNR and CDR2 as FQNEAQ (reference sequence). Deletions cut 1 base from V and 7 bases from J, with 11 bases between. The CDR3 DNA reads TGTGCCAGCAGCTTAGGAGGGCTAGTAAATGAGCAGTTCTTC. This encodes CASSLGGLVNEQFF.

The chain is built from TRBV27 and TRBJ1-4; the match to TRBD1 covers 8 bases. This CDR3 has 15 residues. The V segment lost 5 bases and the J segment 11 bases; nucleotides outside the gene matches: 13. In germline, CDR1 is MNHEY, CDR2 SMNVEV (reference sequence). The CDR3 loop is CASSQGDRTEGKLFF. The CDR3 nucleotides read TGTGCCAGCAGTCAAGGGGACAGGACGGAAGGGAAACTGTTTTTT.

The genes are TRBV6-1 and TRBJ1-5; D gene ambiguous. The V end was cut by 3 bases, the J end by 0 bases, with 9 bases between. CDR3 length: 15 amino acids. CDR1 and CDR2 from the germline V gene are MNHNS and SASEGT. The CDR3 nucleotides read TGTGCCAGCAGTGAGTTAGGGCTTAGCAATCAGCCCCAGCATTTT. It specifies CASSELGLSNQPQHF.

The genes are TRBV5-6 and TRBJ2-7; 7 nucleotides line up with TRBD2. Trimming at V came to 3 bases and at J to 3 bases, leaving 12 bases not matched to a gene. Germline V gene sequence: CDR1 SGHDT, CDR2 YYEEEE. The CDR3 extends over 16 amino acids. The CDR3 DNA follows: TGTGCCAGCAGCTCCGCGACTAGCCCGGGAGGCTACGAGCAGTACTTC. Translated: CASSSATSPGGYEQYF.

Concerning this clone: This specimen includes other DNA sequences encoding the same CDR3. The CDR3, as DNA: TGTGCCAGCAGCCCTGACGAGCAGTACTTC. It translates to CASSPDEQYF. The chain combines TRBV7-9 with TRBJ2-7; no clear D. With 5 bases removed from V and 5 bases from J, the gap between germline ends came to 4 bases. Germline values: CDR1 SEHNR, CDR2 FQNEAQ (reference sequence). The CDR3 covers 10 residues.

A single count supports this clone. The V and J genes are TRBV28 and TRBJ2-7, with TRBD2 identical over 7 bases. The germline V gene has CDR1 MDHEN and CDR2 SYDVKM. After removal of 5 bases from V and 4 bases from J, the junction contained 17 bases not matched to a gene. The CDR3 has 17 amino acids. CDR3 bases: TGTGCCAGCAGTCCCAATAAGGCTAGCGGAGACCAGTACGAGCAGTACTTC. Translation gives CASSPNKASGDQYEQYF.

The chain uses TRBV5-1 and TRBJ1-1, with a possible D match to TRBD1 (5 bases). V was cut by 4 bases and J by 3 bases, with 13 bases left in between. CDR3 length: 14 amino acids. Germline loops: CDR1 SGHRS, CDR2 YFSETQ. The CDR3 sequence: CASSDGAGDTEAFF. The CDR3 nucleotides are TGCGCCAGCAGCGACGGGGCGGGGGACACTGAAGCTTTCTTT. Complete variable domain (other parts from reference TRBV5-1 and TRBJ1-1): KAGVTQTPRYLIKTRGQQVTLSCSPISGHRSVSWYQQTPGQGLQFLFEYFSETQRNKGNFPGRFSGRQFSNSRSEMNVSTLELGDSALYLCASSDGAGDTEAFFGQGTRLTVV.

As for this clone: Additional DNA sequences in this sample encode the identical CDR3. V usage is TRBV9 and J usage is TRBJ1-1, with D possibly being TRBD1 (6 bases). Germline-derived CDR1 and CDR2 are SGDLS and YYNGEE. V lost 2 bases, J lost 4 bases, and 12 bases lay in between. CDR3 length: 14 amino acids. The CDR3 bases are TGTGCCAGCAGCGTTGGTCAGGGGATCACTGAAGCTTTCTTT. Encoded protein: CASSVGQGITEAFF.

This chain uses TRBV9 with TRBJ2-1; D is unresolved. The CDR3 is 15 amino acids. V gave up 4 bases and J gave up 4 bases, with 15 bases separating them. Germline V gene data show CDR1 as SGDLS and CDR2 as YYNGEE. CDR3 sequence (DNA): TGTGCCAGCAGCCCTCGGTATGACCCTTACAATGAGCAGTTCTTC. This encodes CASSPRYDPYNEQFF.